Following are 25 T cell receptor beta chains from one sample sequenced in a study of Graves' ophthalmopathy and Graves' hyperthyroidism. Researchers took RNA transcripts and amplified TCR beta CDR3 regions from them. HTBI-primed RT-PCR formed the first round, and a multiplex PCR formed the second. MiXCR, applied by TCRdb to the multiplex PCR reads, yields one record per CDR3 protein. This table has 400,000 to 450,000 distinct CDR3 sequences, 21% appearing once. Sequencing was carried out using peripheral blood. The source of these receptors is a woman aged 18-29 years with stable Graves' hyperthyroidism.

The V call is TRBV12-3 or TRBV12-4, the J call TRBJ1-6; D ambiguous. V lost 6 bases to trimming and J lost 9 bases, with 12 bases between them. The CDR3 extends over 13 amino acids. The CDR3 is CASSSEAGSPLHF. The CDR3 DNA reads as TGTGCCAGCAGCTCCGAGGCGGGTTCACCCCTCCACTTT.

The table lists this clonotype with many counts. The chain recombines TRBV5-6 with TRBJ2-5; 14 bases are a match to TRBD2. V gave up 5 bases and J gave up 0 bases; unmatched junction bases: 9. CDR3 length: 18 residues. CDR1 and CDR2 from the germline V gene are SGHDT and YYEEEE. CDR3: CASSPGTSGRRYQETQYF. CDR3 nucleotide sequence: TGTGCCAGCAGTCCCGGGACTAGCGGGAGAAGGTACCAAGAGACCCAGTACTTC.

The sample holds many counts of this clonotype. The gene calls are TRBV29-1 and TRBJ1-1, with D perhaps matching TRBD1 (6 bases). CDR3 length: 12 residues. From germline, CDR1 is SQVTM and CDR2 ANQGSEA. The V and J ends lost 6 bases and 2 bases respectively, with 10 bases between them. The CDR3 is CSVRDTNTEAFF. CDR3 DNA sequence: TGCAGCGTGAGGGACACTAACACTGAAGCTTTCTTT. Full variable domain (missing parts from reference TRBV29-1 and TRBJ1-1): SAVISQKPSRDICQRGTSLTIQCQVDSQVTMMFWYRQQPGQSLTLIATANQGSEATYESGFVIDKFPISRPNLTFSTLTVSNMSPEDSSIYLCSVRDTNTEAFFGQGTRLTVV.

This clonotype was seen many times. The genes are TRBV13 and TRBJ1-3, with D maybe TRBD1 (5 bases). Germline loops: CDR1 PRHDT, CDR2 FYEKMQ (reference sequence). V was trimmed by 5 bases and J by 13 bases, leaving 12 bases between them. The CDR3 has 11 amino acids. CDR3 in amino acids: CASSARDEIYF. The CDR3 DNA follows: TGTGCCAGCAGCGCCCGGGACGAGATATATTTT.

The J gene is TRBJ1-5, the V gene TRBV2; D is unclear. Deletions cut 8 bases from V and 6 bases from J, with 11 bases between. CDR3 length: 12 residues. Germline V gene lookup returns CDR1 SNHLY and CDR2 FYNNEI. The CDR3 loop is CASSRVTQPQHF. In nucleotides, the CDR3 is TGTGCCAGCTCTCGGGTAACTCAGCCCCAGCATTTT.

This clonotype has just a few counts. The rearrangement uses TRBV5-1 and TRBJ2-5, with D perhaps matching TRBD2 (7 bases). This CDR3 is built from 14 residues. Deletions cut 4 bases from V and 4 bases from J, with 14 bases between. From germline, CDR1 is SGHRS and CDR2 YFSETQ. CDR3 protein: CASSRGGAAETQYF. The CDR3 coding sequence is TGCGCCAGCAGCCGAGGGGGGGCCGCAGAGACCCAGTACTTC.

The chain combines TRBV6-1 with TRBJ2-2, with D uncertain. In germline, CDR1 is MNHNS, CDR2 SASEGT. V was pared by 1 base and J by 3 bases, with 12 bases between. The CDR3 length is 16 residues. The CDR3 DNA follows: TGTGCCAGCAGTGAAGGGACGGACCGGCACACCGGGGAGCTGTTTTTT. Translation: CASSEGTDRHTGELFF.

This clonotype was seen many times. This chain joins TRBV20-1 and TRBJ1-6; 7 bases are a match to TRBD1. Germline values: CDR1 DFQATT, CDR2 SNEGSKA (reference sequence). The CDR3 extends over 14 amino acids. Unmatched junction bases numbered 8, after V lost 6 bases and J lost 6 bases. In DNA form, the CDR3 reads TGCAGTGCAAAGGGGGCAGGGGGTAATTCACCCCTCCACTTT. This encodes CSAKGAGGNSPLHF.

In this sample, this clonotype turned up many times. The rearrangement joins TRBV12-3 or TRBV12-4 to TRBJ1-2, with D unclear. This CDR3 is 13 amino acids long. Trimming took 3 bases from V and 5 from J, leaving 10 bases between them. This chain's CDR3 is CASSFWQTYGYTF. The CDR3 DNA is TGTGCCAGCAGTTTTTGGCAGACGTATGGCTACACCTTC.

The chain employs TRBV13 and TRBJ2-7; 12 bases are a match to TRBD2. Germline CDR1 reads PRHDT; CDR2 reads FYEKMQ (reference sequence). CDR3 length: 17 amino acids. The V segment lost 5 bases and the J segment 1 base; nucleotides outside the gene matches: 9. CDR3 protein: CASSRTGLAGLSYEQYV. The CDR3 nucleotides read TGTGCCAGCAGCCGGACCGGACTAGCGGGACTTTCCTACGAGCAGTACGTC.

This clonotype has only a few counts. The chain combines TRBV19 with TRBJ2-7; perhaps TRBD2 as D (5 bases). The length of the CDR3 is 14 residues. V was clipped by 7 bases and J by 2 bases, with 15 bases between them. Germline V gene data show CDR1 as LNHDA and CDR2 as SQIVND (reference sequence). The CDR3 DNA sequence: TGTGCCAGTACATCCCAAAGCGGTGCCTACGAGCAGTACTTC. Translated, it gives CASTSQSGAYEQYF.

This clonotype has a count of ten or more. The chain employs TRBV6-4 and TRBJ2-2, with 13 bases lining up with TRBD2. In germline, CDR1 is MRHNA, CDR2 SNTAGT. The trim removed 6 bases at V and 0 bases at J, leaving 10 bases unmatched. The CDR3 has 19 residues. This CDR3 is CASSRRLAGGRSNTGELFF. The CDR3 nucleotides are TGTGCCAGCAGCCGACGACTAGCGGGAGGCCGATCGAACACCGGGGAGCTGTTTTTT.

This clonotype occurred many times. The CDR3 protein is CASSYASGVQGEQYF. The CDR3, as DNA: TGTGCCAGCAGTTACGCCTCTGGGGTACAGGGGGAGCAGTACTTC. The chain employs TRBV6-5 and TRBJ2-7; TRBD1 matches at 7 bases. Germline CDR1 reads MNHEY; CDR2 reads SVGAGI. This CDR3 spans 15 amino acids. After removal of 2 bases from V and 7 bases from J, the junction contained 11 bases not matched to a gene.

This clonotype has at least ten counts. The J gene is TRBJ2-5, the V gene TRBV2; 10 bases match TRBD1. V shed 5 bases and J 0 bases; nucleotides not matched to a gene: 3. The CDR3 runs to 15 residues. Per germline, CDR1 SNHLY and CDR2 FYNNEI. CDR3 sequence: CASSLDRGDQETQYF. The CDR3 DNA reads as TGTGCCAGCAGTTTGGACAGGGGGGACCAAGAGACCCAGTACTTC.

This clonotype was detected ten times or more. V usage is TRBV5-1 and J usage is TRBJ1-5; 8 bases are shared with TRBD1. The CDR3 is made up of 15 amino acids. With 4 bases clipped from V and 4 bases from J, the junction kept 7 bases outside the gene matches. Looked up from germline, CDR1 is SGHRS and CDR2 is YFSETQ. In DNA, the CDR3 is TGCGCCAGCAGCGTCGGACAGGGTTCTAATCAGCCCCAGCATTTT. Translating gives CASSVGQGSNQPQHF.

As concerns this clonotype: Sequence at one end of the junction differs from germline and may be a read error. The V gene is TRBV28, the J gene TRBJ1-1; TRBD1 might be the D (5 bases). Germline values: CDR1 MDHEN, CDR2 SYDVKM. The CDR3 consists of 13 residues. Here the CDR3 DNA reads TGTGCCAGCAGTTTCAGAGGGGTGGTTGAAGCTTCCTTT. Amino acid sequence: CASSFRGVVEASF.

This clonotype has ten or more counts. The chain is built from TRBV12-3 or TRBV12-4 and TRBJ1-6; no clear D. The V end was cut by 7 bases, the J end by 7 bases, with 11 bases between. The CDR3 contains 13 residues. Here the CDR3 DNA reads TGTGCCAGCAAGGCCAGAGAAAATTCACCCCTCCACTTT. Translated, it gives CASKARENSPLHF.

This clonotype was picked up a small number of times. The chain has TRBV5-1 and TRBJ1-5, with D hard to call. The CDR3 sequence is 17 residues long. The germline V gene encodes CDR1 SGHRS and CDR2 YFSETQ. V was trimmed by 3 bases and J by 0 bases, leaving 16 bases between them. The CDR3 region has the DNA TGCGCCAGCAGCTCTGTCCTACATCACGATAGCAATCAGCCCCAGCATTTT. Its translation is CASSSVLHHDSNQPQHF. The variable domain in full, with the rest retrieved from reference TRBV5-1 and TRBJ1-5, is KAGVTQTPRYLIKTRGQQVTLSCSPISGHRSVSWYQQTPGQGLQFLFEYFSETQRNKGNFPGRFSGRQFSNSRSEMNVSTLELGDSALYLCASSSVLHHDSNQPQHFGDGTRLSIL.

This clonotype was recorded many times. The chain recombines TRBV6-5 with TRBJ2-7; D gene ambiguous. CDR3 length: 13 residues. V was cut by 2 bases and J by 4 bases, with 9 bases left in between. Germline loops: CDR1 MNHEY, CDR2 SVGAGI. CDR3 in DNA: TGTGCCAGCAGTTACGGCCCGACTTACGAGCAGTACTTC. It encodes CASSYGPTYEQYF.

CDR3 sequence reads: CASSLTRGISPLHF. DNA for the CDR3: TGTGCCAGCAGCCTCACAAGGGGCATCTCACCCCTCCACTTT. The chain carries TRBV13 and TRBJ1-6; D possibly corresponds to TRBD1 (5 bases). V lost 5 bases to trimming and J lost 10 bases, with 15 bases between them. The CDR3 spans 14 residues. Germline V CDR1 and CDR2: PRHDT, FYEKMQ (reference sequence).

This clonotype was detected ten times or more. The CDR3 is CASSPGPADTIYF. The CDR3 DNA sequence: TGTGCCAGCAGCCCAGGCCCGGCGGACACCATATATTTT. The rearrangement links TRBV6-1 to TRBJ1-3; D unclear. The CDR3 totals 13 residues. The germline V gene encodes CDR1 MNHNS and CDR2 SASEGT. V lost 6 bases, J lost 8 bases, and 14 bases lay in between.

V usage is TRBV28 and J usage is TRBJ1-5; D call uncertain. Germline CDR1 reads MDHEN; CDR2 reads SYDVKM. With 2 bases removed from V and 2 bases from J, the gap between germline ends came to 19 bases. This CDR3 region has 18 residues. CDR3 sequence reads: CASSLRGWYGFGNQPQHF. CDR3 bases: TGTGCCAGCAGTTTACGTGGGTGGTATGGTTTTGGCAATCAGCCCCAGCATTTT.

There are many counts of this clonotype. At one boundary the junction diverges from the germline segment, which might be a read error. The chain couples TRBV6-2 or TRBV6-3 to TRBJ2-5, with D tentatively TRBD1 (6 bases). Germline assignment: CDR1 MNHEY and CDR2 SVGEGT. The CDR3 runs to 14 residues. In nucleotides, the CDR3 is TGTGCCAGCACTTACGTACAGGGTCCGGAGACCCAGTACTTC. Protein sequence: CASTYVQGPETQYF.

The chain combines TRBV11-3 with TRBJ1-6; 9 bases fit TRBD1. The CDR3 has 15 residues. Germline CDR1 is SGHNT and CDR2 is YENEEA. J gave up 12 bases and V 4 bases, and 10 bases lay outside the gene matches. The CDR3 reads CASSSHRGREEPLHF. CDR3 nucleotide sequence: TGTGCCAGCAGCTCTCACAGGGGGCGAGAAGAACCCCTCCACTTT.

This clonotype was recorded many times. This chain joins TRBV4-1 and TRBJ1-5; 7 nucleotides line up with TRBD1. The CDR3 extends over 16 amino acids. The V gene end was trimmed by 2 bases and the J gene end by 3 bases; junction bases not matched to a gene: 7. Germline V gene sequence: CDR1 MGHRA, CDR2 YSYEKL. CDR3 loop: CASSQLTGQINQPQHF. CDR3 bases: TGCGCCAGCAGCCAACTAACGGGACAGATCAATCAGCCCCAGCATTTT.